The 32 T cell receptor beta chains given below trace back to one sample, sequenced in a study of blood T cell repertoires in COVID-19. The repertoire was sequenced with immunoSEQ multiplex PCR; TCRdb's copy has only in-frame clones and lacks some. The sample records more than 250,000 clones, about 92% being singletons. The sequencing sample was made of PBMCs or T cells enriched from blood (not recorded which). The receptors come from a woman aged 25-40 years who had recovered from COVID-19.

This chain joins TRBV5-4 and TRBJ2-3; 7 positions agree with TRBD1. The germline V gene encodes CDR1 SGHNT and CDR2 YYREEE (reference sequence). This CDR3 is built from 14 residues. V was pared by 2 bases and J by 6 bases, with 6 bases of the junction left unmatched. The CDR3, as DNA: TGTGCCAGCAGCTTAGACAGCAGGGGGGATACGCAGTATTTT. Its protein product is CASSLDSRGDTQYF. The entire variable domain, with the rest obtained from reference TRBV5-4 and TRBJ2-3, is as follows: ETGVTQSPTHLIKTRGQQVTLRCSSQSGHNTVSWYQQALGQGPQFIFQYYREEENGRGNFPPRFSGLQFPNYSSELNVNALELDDSALYLCASSLDSRGDTQYFGPGTRLTVL.

The CDR3 spells CASRLPGTDAYEQYF. For the CDR3, the DNA is TGTGCCAGCAGACTCCCAGGGACAGATGCCTACGAGCAGTACTTC. This chain connects TRBV6-5 to TRBJ2-7; 7 bases fit TRBD1. The CDR3 length is 15 residues. The V segment lost 6 bases and the J segment 2 bases; nucleotides outside the gene matches: 10. Germline V gene lookup returns CDR1 MNHEY and CDR2 SVGAGI.

The chain carries TRBV11-2 and TRBJ2-7, with D possibly matching TRBD2 (6 bases). The V end lost 1 base, the J end lost 2 bases, and 12 bases lay between the germline ends. Germline V lookup: CDR1 SGHAT, CDR2 FQNNGV. CDR3 length equals 15 residues. The CDR3 DNA is TGTGCCAGCAGCTTAGGTTCCGGGGGTCCCTACGAGCAGTACTTC. Protein product: CASSLGSGGPYEQYF.

The chain carries TRBV28 and TRBJ1-1; D gene ambiguous. The CDR3 runs to 13 residues. V lost 5 bases, J lost 0 bases, and 7 bases lay in between. Germline CDR1 and CDR2: MDHEN and SYDVKM. The CDR3 loop reads CASSLPLNTEAFF. The CDR3 DNA is TGTGCCAGCAGTCTCCCCCTGAACACTGAAGCTTTCTTT. Drawing the rest from reference TRBV28 and TRBJ1-1, the complete variable domain is DVKVTQSSRYLVKRTGEKVFLECVQDMDHENMFWYRQDPGLGLRLIYFSYDVKMKEKGDIPEGYSVSREKKERFSLILESASTNQTSMYLCASSLPLNTEAFFGQGTRLTVV.

This clone was seen a single time. The CDR3 sequence: CASSLHDTNQPQHF. In DNA form, the CDR3 reads TGTGCCAGCAGTTTACACGACACCAATCAGCCCCAGCATTTT. This chain links TRBV28 with TRBJ1-5; D is ambiguous. Trimming left V 2 bases short and J 3 bases short, with 8 bases between. The length of the CDR3 is 14 residues. The germline CDR1 and CDR2 sequences are MDHEN and SYDVKM.

This rearrangement joins TRBV11-1 to TRBJ1-2, with no clear D. Looked up from germline, CDR1 is SGHAT and CDR2 is FQDESV (reference sequence). The CDR3 runs to 13 residues. The ends were cut back, 0 bases at V and 8 bases at J, with 10 bases in the middle. The CDR3 nucleotides are TGTGCCAGCAGCTTAGCCGGGTTCGACGGCTACACCTTC. Residues: CASSLAGFDGYTF.

This rearrangement joins TRBV4-1 to TRBJ2-7, with 13 bases that match TRBD2. Per germline, CDR1 MGHRA and CDR2 YSYEKL. After removal of 1 base from V and 4 bases from J, the junction contained 7 bases not matched to a gene. The CDR3 spans 17 residues. The CDR3 is CASSQVTSGGALYEQYF. DNA of the CDR3: TGCGCCAGCAGCCAAGTAACTAGCGGGGGGGCCTTATACGAGCAGTACTTC.

V gene TRBV7-2 combines with J gene TRBJ1-1; D is possibly TRBD1 (5 bases). CDR3 length: 13 amino acids. The germline CDR1 and CDR2 sequences are SGHTA and FQGNSA. The ends were cut back, 5 bases at V and 3 bases at J, with 10 bases in the middle. CDR3 region: CASSPGSYTEAFF. The CDR3, as DNA: TGTGCCAGCAGCCCAGGGTCTTACACTGAAGCTTTCTTT.

The chain recombines TRBV28 with TRBJ1-5, with a tentative D call TRBD1 (6 bases). The germline CDR1 and CDR2 sequences are MDHEN and SYDVKM. Between the trimmed V and J ends, which lost 0 bases and 3 bases, there was a span of 6 bases. The CDR3 is made up of 14 amino acids. The CDR3: CASSLWGANQPQHF. The CDR3 nucleotides are TGTGCCAGCAGTTTATGGGGGGCCAATCAGCCCCAGCATTTT.

The V call is TRBV27, the J call TRBJ2-7; TRBD2 agrees at 7 bases. The V segment lost 5 bases and the J segment 4 bases; nucleotides outside the gene matches: 5. CDR1 is MNHEY, CDR2 SMNVEV, per germline (reference sequence). The length of the CDR3 is 13 residues. Written as DNA, the CDR3 is TGTGCCAGCAGTCTACGGACTAGTTACGAGCAGTACTTC. It encodes CASSLRTSYEQYF.

V is TRBV29-1 and J is TRBJ2-7, with 10 bases identical to TRBD2. Germline V gene data show CDR1 as SQVTM and CDR2 as ANQGSEA. The CDR3 sequence is 14 residues long. Germline trimming cut 5 bases from V and 5 bases from J; bases unmatched to any gene: 9. CDR3 in amino acids: CSVTQAGGPDEQYF. The CDR3 DNA reads TGCAGCGTTACCCAAGCGGGAGGGCCCGACGAGCAGTACTTC.

This chain connects TRBV4-3 to TRBJ2-3; a weak D match, TRBD2 (6 bases). This CDR3 is 15 amino acids long. CDR1 LGHNA and CDR2 YSLEER come from the germline V gene. V dropped 1 base and J dropped 7 bases, with 15 bases sitting between them. The CDR3 DNA follows: TGCGCCAGCAGCCAAGGGGGTGCTAGCGTTAATACGCAGTATTTT. Its protein is CASSQGGASVNTQYF.

V and J are TRBV27 and TRBJ2-1; 13 positions match TRBD2. The ends lost 5 bases at V and 0 bases at J; junction bases unmatched: 10. The CDR3 is 19 amino acids. CDR1 MNHEY and CDR2 SMNVEV come from the germline V gene (reference sequence). The DNA of the CDR3 is TGTGCCAGCAGTCCCCGGACTAGCGGGAGTTTCTCCTCCTACAATGAGCAGTTCTTC. Translating gives CASSPRTSGSFSSYNEQFF.

The J gene is TRBJ1-1, the V gene TRBV27, with TRBD1 matching over 9 bases. Trimming at V came to 3 bases and at J to 8 bases, leaving 13 bases not matched to a gene. There are 16 residues in the CDR3. Germline V gene sequence: CDR1 MNHEY, CDR2 SMNVEV (reference sequence). The CDR3 DNA follows: TGTGCCAGCAGTTTGTCGGAGGGACAGGGTGTAGGGGAAGCTTTCTTT. Translation gives CASSLSEGQGVGEAFF.

The chain employs TRBV7-8 and TRBJ2-5; D gene uncertain. The CDR3 totals 11 residues. V gave up 3 bases and J gave up 3 bases, with 2 bases separating them. In germline, CDR1 is SGHVS, CDR2 FQNEAQ. CDR3 sequence reads: CASSFKETQYF. CDR3 sequence (DNA): TGTGCCAGCAGCTTTAAAGAGACCCAGTACTTC.

The chain employs TRBV28 and TRBJ1-2; D is unresolved. Germline-derived CDR1 and CDR2 are MDHEN and SYDVKM. Between the trimmed V and J ends, which lost 3 bases and 3 bases, there was a span of 11 bases. The CDR3 totals 14 residues. CDR3 DNA: TGTGCCAGCAGTTTGGAGATAGGCCACTATGGCTACACCTTC. Its protein is CASSLEIGHYGYTF.

V is TRBV9 and J is TRBJ2-1; 10 nucleotides line up with TRBD2. The CDR3 is 15 amino acids. Germline trimming cut 3 bases from V and 2 bases from J; bases unmatched to any gene: 2. CDR1 and CDR2 from the germline V gene are SGDLS and YYNGEE. The CDR3 region is CASSGTSGAYNEQFF. For the CDR3, the DNA is TGTGCCAGCAGCGGAACTAGCGGGGCCTACAATGAGCAGTTCTTC.

The chain links TRBV4-3 to TRBJ2-3; D is perhaps TRBD1 (5 bases). This CDR3 is 16 amino acids long. Between the trimmed V and J ends, which lost 1 base and 1 base, there was a span of 12 bases. Germline CDR1 and CDR2: LGHNA and YSLEER. CDR3 region: CASSQGVGLGTDTQYF. In DNA, the CDR3 is TGCGCCAGCAGCCAAGGAGTGGGGCTGGGCACAGATACGCAGTATTTT.

The chain joins TRBV7-9 to TRBJ1-1; D remains unclear. CDR1 and CDR2 from the germline V gene are SEHNR and FQNEAQ (reference sequence). Deletions cut 1 base from V and 8 bases from J, with 17 bases between. The CDR3 covers 15 residues. CDR3 in amino acids: CASSLDIRMAVEAFF. Written as DNA, the CDR3 is TGTGCCAGCAGCTTAGATATCAGGATGGCCGTCGAAGCTTTCTTT.

V gene TRBV7-2 combines with J gene TRBJ1-6; D may be TRBD1 (5 bases). Trimming shortened V by 5 bases and J by 9 bases, and 17 bases separated the two germline ends. The CDR3 length is 15 residues. Germline CDR1 and CDR2: SGHTA and FQGNSA. The CDR3 DNA reads TGTGCCAGCAGCCCAGCCCCCGGGGGTGGTTCACCCCTCCACTTT. It translates to CASSPAPGGGSPLHF.

This clone was found once. Sequence at one end of the junction differs from germline and may be a read error. J is TRBJ2-1 and V is TRBV3-1 (or the pseudogene TRBV3-2); D gene uncertain. Germline-derived CDR1 and CDR2 are LGHDT and YNNKEL (reference sequence). The CDR3 runs to 12 residues. CDR3 DNA: TGTGCCAGCAGCCAAGGGGTGGGCAACGAGATCTTC. Its translation: CASSQGVGNEIF.

The rearrangement joins TRBV6-2 or TRBV6-3 to TRBJ2-2; no clear D gene. Germline V gene sequence: CDR1 MNHEY, CDR2 SVGEGT. This CDR3 spans 16 amino acids. V lost 5 bases and J lost 6, with 19 bases in between. CDR3 in amino acids: CASSRPRNYQPGELFF. CDR3 sequence (DNA): TGTGCCAGCAGTCGACCAAGGAACTATCAACCCGGGGAGCTGTTTTTT.

This clone was seen only once. The J gene is TRBJ1-6, the V gene TRBV5-1; 11 bases are shared with TRBD1. Germline V gene data show CDR1 as SGHRS and CDR2 as YFSETQ. J gave up 9 bases and V 0 bases, and 2 bases lay outside the gene matches. The CDR3 is made up of 15 amino acids. This CDR3 is CASSLGGTGGSPLHF. The DNA of the CDR3 is TGCGCCAGCAGCTTGGGAGGGACAGGGGGTTCACCCCTCCACTTT.

This chain links TRBV5-4 with TRBJ2-3, with 9 bases lining up with TRBD1. V shed 4 bases and J 4 bases; nucleotides not matched to a gene: 10. Germline CDR1 and CDR2: SGHNT and YYREEE (reference sequence). The CDR3 is made up of 16 amino acids. The CDR3 bases are TGTGCCAGCAGCCCCCCGGGACAGGGAATCGCAGATACGCAGTATTTT. Its translation: CASSPPGQGIADTQYF.

The chain recombines TRBV24-1 with TRBJ2-2; TRBD2 aligns across 16 bases. This CDR3 contains 20 residues. Per the germline V gene, CDR1 is KGHDR and CDR2 is SFDVKD. The V gene end was trimmed by 0 bases and the J gene end by 4 bases; junction bases not matched to a gene: 7. The chain's CDR3 is CATSDLGTSGRAPATGELFF. CDR3 nucleotide sequence: TGTGCCACCAGTGATTTGGGGACTAGCGGGAGGGCCCCGGCCACCGGGGAGCTGTTTTTT.

The rearrangement uses TRBV19 and TRBJ2-4; TRBD2 agrees at 12 bases. Looked up from germline, CDR1 is LNHDA and CDR2 is SQIVND (reference sequence). The CDR3 runs to 15 residues. Trimming at V came to 10 bases and at J to 3 bases, leaving 7 bases not matched to a gene. CDR3 in DNA: TGTGCCACCAGGGGACTAGCGGGTCACAAAAACATTCAGTACTTC. Protein product: CATRGLAGHKNIQYF.

The rearrangement uses TRBV10-3 and TRBJ2-3; D is unresolved. This CDR3 has 14 residues. V was clipped by 10 bases and J by 1 base, with 15 bases between them. Looked up from germline, CDR1 is ENHRY and CDR2 is SYGVKD. This chain's CDR3 is CATHRSEGTDTQYF. The DNA of the CDR3 is TGTGCCACCCACCGCAGTGAGGGCACAGATACGCAGTATTTT.

V gene TRBV5-5 combines with J gene TRBJ1-1, with D possibly TRBD1 on 6 matching bases. The germline V gene has CDR1 SGHKS and CDR2 YYEKEE (reference sequence). V lost 4 bases to trimming and J lost 4 bases, with 14 bases between them. The CDR3 totals 14 residues. CDR3 protein: CASSPAGGFTEAFF. The CDR3 nucleotides read TGTGCCAGCAGCCCGGCGGGGGGCTTCACTGAAGCTTTCTTT.

The V gene is TRBV5-1, the J gene TRBJ1-1; weak D call: TRBD1 (6 bases). Trimming left V 3 bases short and J 5 bases short, with 14 bases between. Per germline, CDR1 SGHRS and CDR2 YFSETQ. The CDR3 sequence is 14 residues long. The CDR3: CASSSSPGVTEAFF. The CDR3 DNA is TGCGCCAGCAGCTCGAGCCCAGGGGTGACTGAAGCTTTCTTT. Filled out from reference TRBV5-1 and TRBJ1-1, the complete variable domain reads KAGVTQTPRYLIKTRGQQVTLSCSPISGHRSVSWYQQTPGQGLQFLFEYFSETQRNKGNFPGRFSGRQFSNSRSEMNVSTLELGDSALYLCASSSSPGVTEAFFGQGTRLTVV.

The rearrangement uses TRBV7-2 and TRBJ2-1; TRBD1 aligns across 10 bases. With V trimmed by 3 bases and J by 5 bases, 4 bases remained unmatched. Germline CDR1 SGHTA, CDR2 FQGNSA. The CDR3 runs to 15 residues. The CDR3 loop is CASSFRTGGNNEQFF. The CDR3 DNA is TGTGCCAGCAGCTTCAGGACAGGGGGAAACAATGAGCAGTTCTTC.

The rearrangement links TRBV6-1 to TRBJ1-2; 11 nucleotides agree with TRBD1. Trimming cost V 4 bases and J 2 bases; bases outside gene matches: 12. CDR3 length equals 18 residues. The V gene's germline CDR1 is MNHNS and CDR2 SASEGT. The CDR3 nucleotides are TGTGCCAGCAGTGCGACCGGGACAGGGGGTAAAGGGAACTATGGCTACACCTTC. It codes for CASSATGTGGKGNYGYTF.

CDR3 sequence (DNA): TGTGCCAGCAGCCTGCCGGGCTCTGGAAACACCATATATTTT. Its protein is CASSLPGSGNTIYF. The V gene is TRBV7-6, the J gene TRBJ1-3; no reliable D call. V dropped 5 bases and J dropped 0 bases, with 8 bases sitting between them. The CDR3 covers 14 residues. Germline values: CDR1 SGHVS, CDR2 FNYEAQ.